A few counts support the clone carrying this TCR beta chain. Its antigen remains unidentified. Time point: sample taken at primary tumor resection. Samples were obtained from around 72 donors, all untreated early-stage non-small cell lung cancer patients. From tumor, nontumor lung or frozen PBMC, whole RNA was taken unsorted for sequencing. This sample is drawn from a study of spatial heterogeneity in lung cancer. Regarding the study as a whole: Ubiquitous expanded tumor TCRs showed up in blood more at resection than follow-up.

TCR cDNA molecules each carried a unique molecular identifier. TCRdb itself ran the 5' RACE reads through MiXCR, one entry per CDR3 protein. Among some 21,000 distinct CDR3 sequences listed, under 5.5% were seen once. Trimming stripped 2 bases from V and 6 bases from J, with 14 bases between. Germline CDR1 DFQATT, CDR2 SNEGSKA (reference sequence). The CDR3 runs to 13 residues. Sequenced here: PBMCs, sampled at surgery. This chain uses TRBV20-1 with TRBJ2-7; possibly TRBD1 for D (6 bases). The clonotype originates from a male donor with early-stage non-small cell lung cancer. The CDR3 DNA follows: TGCAGTGCTAGACACAGGGAGATAGGCGAGCAGTACTTC. It codes for CSARHREIGEQYF.